This section outlines one T cell receptor (beta chain) sequence together with its context. This sample was included in a study of T cell changes during pregnancy in multiple sclerosis. The length of the CDR3 is 15 residues. The V gene lost 4 bases and the J gene lost 0 bases, with 11 bases spanning the gap. Germline V gene data show CDR1 as SGDLS and CDR2 as YYNGEE. Data came from immunoSEQ multiplex PCR; TCRdb stores just in-frame clones and leaves some out. Among about 93,000 clones, approximately 92% were seen once, and the ten largest hold about 2%. This sequence joins TRBV9 and TRBJ2-1; a possible D gene is TRBD1 (6 bases). The sequence came from a female donor with multiple sclerosis, enrolled in a pregnancy study. This sample comprised peripheral blood, obtained after pregnancy. The DNA for the CDR3 is TGTGCCAGCAGCATTACAGGGAGCTCCTACAATGAGCAGTTCTTC. The encoded protein is CASSITGSSYNEQFF.